The clone carrying this T cell receptor (beta chain) occurred a few times. Antigen specificity is unknown. The sample originates from a study of T cell responses to AZD1222 COVID-19 vaccine. Findings and caveats of the study: Females outnumbered males among donors, who were mostly white British; clonal diversity was possibly underestimated.

V lost 3 bases and J lost 8, with 16 bases in between. CDR3 length equals 14 residues. Germline CDR1 is SEHNR and CDR2 is FQNEAQ (reference sequence). The table came from immunoSEQ multiplex PCR; TCRdb's copy has only in-frame clones and leaves some out. The data contain roughly 70,000 clones, approximately 90% of them singletons. The receptor's source is an adult who received the MenACWY meningococcal vaccine as a control. The sequencing used peripheral blood, collected 28 days after the second dose of the MenACWY control vaccine. The gene calls are TRBV7-9 and TRBJ1-2, with a tentative D call TRBD1 (5 bases). The CDR3 DNA reads TGTGCCAGCAGCTTCGGGACGGTCGCAGCCGGCTACACCTTC. It is translated as CASSFGTVAAGYTF.